The present T cell receptor beta chain was sequenced within a study of T-cell memory formation after mild COVID-19. Findings and limits, study-wide: What remained unconfirmed was the SARS-CoV-2 specificity of second-wave clones peaking on day 37.

One entry per CDR3 protein results from TCRdb running MiXCR on the 5' RACE reads. The sample holds 300,000 to 400,000 distinct CDR3 sequences; over 20% are singletons and the top ten take about 12%. This clonotype appeared a few times. What it binds is not known. The length of the CDR3 is 15 residues. CDR1 SGHRS and CDR2 YFSETQ come from the germline V gene. V shed 0 bases and J shed 5 bases, with 13 bases lying between them. The sequence was obtained from an adult woman who had mild COVID-19 (a few samples of this study predate the infection). Cell type and time point are not known. This sequence joins TRBV5-1 and TRBJ2-3; D is possibly TRBD1 (5 bases). The sample comprised PBMCs or a T cell subset sorted from them (not recorded which). CDR3 amino acids: CASSLGQGWGDTQYF. The DNA of the CDR3 is TGCGCCAGCAGCTTGGGCCAGGGATGGGGAGATACGCAGTATTTT.